This TCR beta chain came from a study of CD8 T cells in Susac syndrome. Germline-derived CDR1 and CDR2 are KGHDR and SFDVKD. The ends were cut back, 6 bases at V and 0 bases at J, with 11 bases in the middle. CDR3 length: 15 amino acids. After extraction with the RNeasy kit, roughly 0.5 to 1 ug of the RNA was reverse transcribed using random hexamers. TCRdb called the immunoSEQ multiplex PCR reads again in MiXCR, with one record for every CDR3 protein. The table lists 150,000 to 190,000 distinct CDR3 sequences, approximately 95% of them singletons, with roughly 0.15% in the top ten. The receptor was derived from a human donor with Susac syndrome. The chain is built from TRBV24-1 and TRBJ1-5; possibly TRBD1 for D (5 bases). Sequencing input: CD4+ T cells from PBMCs. CDR3: CATSRGQYSNQPQHF. CDR3 bases: TGTGCCACCAGTCGGGGCCAGTATAGCAATCAGCCCCAGCATTTT.